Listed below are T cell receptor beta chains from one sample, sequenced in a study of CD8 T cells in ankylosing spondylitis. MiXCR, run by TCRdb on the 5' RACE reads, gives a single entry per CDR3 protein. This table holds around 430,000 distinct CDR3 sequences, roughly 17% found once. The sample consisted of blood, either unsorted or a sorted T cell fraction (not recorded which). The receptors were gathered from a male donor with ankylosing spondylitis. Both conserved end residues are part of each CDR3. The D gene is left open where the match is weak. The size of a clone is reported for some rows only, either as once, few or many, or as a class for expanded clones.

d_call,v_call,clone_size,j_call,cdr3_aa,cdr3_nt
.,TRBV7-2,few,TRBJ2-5,CASSPWAQETQYF,TGTGCCAGCAGCCCGTGGGCTCAAGAGACCCAGTACTTC
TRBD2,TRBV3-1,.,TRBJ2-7,CASSPPGMASGRASEQYF,TGTGCCAGCAGCCCACCAGGGATGGCTAGCGGGAGGGCCTCCGAGCAGTACTTC
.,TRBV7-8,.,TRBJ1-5,CASSPEGRESNQPQHF,TGTGCCAGCAGCCCAGAGGGCCGCGAGAGCAATCAGCCCCAGCATTTT
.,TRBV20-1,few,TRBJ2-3,CSARALKGAGRGDTQYF,TGCAGTGCTAGAGCCCTCAAGGGGGCGGGACGGGGAGATACGCAGTATTTT
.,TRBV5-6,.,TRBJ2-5,CASSLSGAGTETQYF,TGTGCCAGCAGCTTGTCAGGGGCAGGCACAGAGACCCAGTACTTC
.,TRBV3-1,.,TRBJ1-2,CACSQGEGVFYGYTF,TGTGCCTGCAGCCAAGGAGAGGGGGTTTTCTATGGCTACACCTTC
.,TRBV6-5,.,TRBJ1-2,CASSYSREGYTF,TGTGCCAGCAGTTACTCGAGGGAAGGCTACACCTTC
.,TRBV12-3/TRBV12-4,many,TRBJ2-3,CASSLGFPTDTQYF,TGTGCCAGCAGTTTGGGCTTCCCCACAGATACGCAGTATTTT
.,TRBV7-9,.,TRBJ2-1,CASSLLGGLGNEQFF,TGTGCCAGCAGCTTACTAGGGGGATTGGGCAATGAGCAGTTCTTC
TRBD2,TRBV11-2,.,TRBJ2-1,CASSGWTSGYNEQFF,TGTGCCAGCAGCGGATGGACTAGCGGCTACAATGAGCAGTTCTTC
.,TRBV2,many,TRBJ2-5,CASSVRLQETQYF,TGTGCCAGCAGTGTTCGGCTCCAAGAGACCCAGTACTTC
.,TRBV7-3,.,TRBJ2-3,CASSDTGKTGGTQYF,TGTGCCAGCAGCGACACCGGGAAGACGGGTGGTACGCAGTATTTT
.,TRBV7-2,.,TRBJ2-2,CASSLDRDIYTGELFF,TGTGCCAGCAGCCTAGATAGGGACATCTACACCGGGGAGCTGTTTTTT
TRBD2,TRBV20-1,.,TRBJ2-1,CSARGLAGYFNEQFF,TGCAGTGCTAGGGGACTAGCGGGGTATTTCAATGAGCAGTTCTTC
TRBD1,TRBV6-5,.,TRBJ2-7,CASSYSFGQGSYEQYF,TGTGCCAGCAGTTACTCGTTTGGACAGGGGAGCTACGAGCAGTACTTC
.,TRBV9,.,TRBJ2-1,CASSPMGSSYNEQFF,TGTGCCAGCAGCCCGATGGGGAGCTCCTACAATGAGCAGTTCTTC
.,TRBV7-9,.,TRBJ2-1,CASSLAGMNEQFF,TGTGCCAGCAGCTTAGCCGGGATGAATGAGCAGTTCTTC
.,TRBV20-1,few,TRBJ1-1,CSASWFGSLNTEAFF,TGCAGTGCTAGTTGGTTCGGCAGCTTGAACACTGAAGCTTTCTTT
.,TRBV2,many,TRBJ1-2,CASRAGPSYGYTF,TGTGCCAGCAGGGCAGGGCCATCCTATGGCTACACCTTC
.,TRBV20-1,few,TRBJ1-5,CSAKFSQGKADRPQHF,TGCAGTGCTAAGTTTTCCCAGGGCAAGGCGGATCGGCCCCAGCATTTT
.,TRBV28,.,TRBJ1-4,CASSSSPQGSKEKLFF,TGTGCCAGCAGTTCCTCCCCACAGGGTTCGAAAGAAAAACTGTTTTTT
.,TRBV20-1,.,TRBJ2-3,CSPEVGGTDTQYF,TGCAGTCCGGAGGTGGGAGGCACAGATACGCAGTATTTT
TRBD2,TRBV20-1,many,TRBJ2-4,CSAIIAGGVLNIQYF,TGCAGTGCTATTATAGCGGGAGGCGTGCTAAACATTCAGTACTTC
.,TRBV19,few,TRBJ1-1,CATARAGNSRMVNSEAFF,TGTGCCACCGCAAGAGCGGGGAATTCAAGAATGGTTAACTCTGAAGCTTTCTTT
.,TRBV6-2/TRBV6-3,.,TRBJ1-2,CASRTAPLNYGYTF,TGTGCCAGCCGGACAGCACCTCTTAACTATGGCTACACCTTC
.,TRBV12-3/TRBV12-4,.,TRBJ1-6,CASSPPGGYNSPLHF,TGTGCCAGCAGTCCCCCGGGGGGCTATAATTCACCCCTCCACTTT
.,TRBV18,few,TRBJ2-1,CASSPLAGPDNEQFF,TGTGCCAGCTCACCACTTGCGGGACCGGACAATGAGCAGTTCTTC
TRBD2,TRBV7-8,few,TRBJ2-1,CASRITSGTVSYNEQFF,TGTGCCAGCAGGATAACTAGCGGGACAGTCTCCTACAATGAGCAGTTCTTC
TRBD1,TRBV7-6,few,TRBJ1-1,CASSLGATGANTEAFF,TGTGCCAGCAGCTTAGGGGCTACAGGGGCGAACACTGAAGCTTTCTTT
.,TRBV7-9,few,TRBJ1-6,CASSLTGVNSPLHF,TGTGCCAGCAGCTTAACTGGAGTTAATTCACCCCTCCACTTT
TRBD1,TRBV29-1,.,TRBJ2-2,CSVGWDRGAGELFF,TGCAGCGTTGGTTGGGACAGGGGGGCCGGGGAGCTGTTTTTT
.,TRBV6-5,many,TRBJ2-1,CASSYGARPPEQFF,TGTGCCAGCAGTTATGGGGCCAGACCCCCTGAGCAGTTCTTC
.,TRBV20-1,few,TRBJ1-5,CSATHLALDQPQHF,TGCAGTGCTACACATTTGGCCCTAGACCAGCCCCAGCATTTT
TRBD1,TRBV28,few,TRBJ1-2,CASSYGQGVSGYGYTF,TGTGCCAGCAGTTATGGACAGGGGGTCTCGGGCTATGGCTACACCTTC
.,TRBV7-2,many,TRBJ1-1,CASSLLGMNTEAFF,TGTGCCAGCAGCTTGCTGGGGATGAACACTGAAGCTTTCTTT
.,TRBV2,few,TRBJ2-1,CASSGSPHSGEQFF,TGTGCCAGCAGCGGGAGTCCTCACTCGGGGGAGCAGTTCTTC
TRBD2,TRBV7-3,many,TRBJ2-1,CASSLSGGGPSEQFF,TGTGCCAGCAGCTTATCGGGGGGGGGCCCTAGTGAGCAGTTCTTC
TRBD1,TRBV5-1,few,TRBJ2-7,CASSGYRQGYSNEQYF,TGCGCCAGCAGCGGATATCGACAGGGATATTCAAACGAGCAGTACTTC
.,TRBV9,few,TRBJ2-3,CASSVDALSTDTQYF,TGTGCCAGCAGCGTAGATGCCCTTTCCACAGATACGCAGTATTTT
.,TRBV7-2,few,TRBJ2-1,CASSLSRTNVGNEQFF,TGTGCCAGCAGCTTATCTAGGACAAACGTTGGGAATGAGCAGTTCTTC
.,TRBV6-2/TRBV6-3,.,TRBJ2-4,CASTSTGVGSDIQYF,TGTGCCAGCACTTCGACGGGAGTCGGGTCGGACATTCAGTACTTC
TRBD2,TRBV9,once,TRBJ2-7,CASSVDLIAGEQYF,TGTGCCAGCAGCGTAGATCTTATAGCGGGCGAGCAGTACTTC
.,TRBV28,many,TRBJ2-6,CASSSFPGANVLTF,TGTGCCAGCAGTTCCTTCCCTGGGGCCAACGTCCTGACTTTC
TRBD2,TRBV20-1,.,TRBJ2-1,CSANLAGGFTNEQFF,TGCAGTGCCAACTTAGCGGGAGGGTTTACCAATGAGCAGTTCTTC
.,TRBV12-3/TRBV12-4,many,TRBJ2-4,CASSFQVLSKNIQYF,TGTGCCAGCAGCTTCCAAGTATTGTCCAAAAACATTCAGTACTTC
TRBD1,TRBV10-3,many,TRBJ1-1,CAISESGRGHTEAFF,TGTGCCATCAGTGAGTCGGGCAGGGGGCACACTGAAGCTTTCTTT
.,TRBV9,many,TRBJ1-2,CASSSNYGYTF,TGCGCCAGCAGCTCTAACTATGGCTACACCTTC
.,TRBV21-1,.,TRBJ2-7,CASSKGSSGGYEQYF,TGTGCCAGCAGCAAAGGTTCTAGCGGGGGCTACGAGCAGTACTTC
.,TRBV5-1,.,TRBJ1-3,CASSLLGGASGNTIYF,TGCGCCAGCAGCTTGTTGGGGGGCGCGTCTGGAAACACCATATATTTT
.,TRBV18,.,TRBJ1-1,CASSPQAPEAFF,TGTGCCAGCTCACCCCAAGCGCCTGAAGCTTTCTTT
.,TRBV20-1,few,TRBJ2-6,CSARDSGSGANVLTF,TGCAGTGCTAGAGATTCGGGCTCTGGGGCCAACGTCCTGACTTTC
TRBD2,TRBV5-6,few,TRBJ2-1,CASSRLGLEDYNEQFF,TGTGCCAGCAGCAGGCTGGGACTAGAGGACTACAATGAGCAGTTCTTC
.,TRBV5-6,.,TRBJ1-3,CASSRGRFGNTIYF,TGTGCCAGCAGCCGGGGGAGGTTTGGAAACACCATATATTTT
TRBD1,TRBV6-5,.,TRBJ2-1,CASSYSFRGRSYNEQFF,TGTGCCAGCAGTTACTCGTTCAGGGGGAGATCCTACAATGAGCAGTTCTTC
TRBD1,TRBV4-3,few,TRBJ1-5,CASSHRQGFQPQHF,TGCGCCAGCAGCCACCGACAGGGGTTTCAGCCCCAGCATTTT